This TCR beta chain was captured by sequencing in a study of T cell repertoires in cytomegalovirus infection. Study-level findings and limits: Dominating the ex vivo response were HLA-C-restricted CMV-specific TCR beta clonotypes. Identification of carriers of CMV plus the relevant HLA was performed using cumulative public TCR beta family frequency.

TCRdb redid the calling of the reads with MiXCR, one entry per CDR3 protein. The table has about 230,000 distinct CDR3 sequences, over 20% seen once. This clonotype was seen many times. Its antigen remains unidentified. The clonotype comes from a human donor in good health (CMV status not recorded). Some clones in this sample may be carry-over from other donors' samples. Sequenced sample: CD8+ T cells from PBMCs.

The CDR3 region has the DNA TGTGCCAGCAGCTTAGGGGAGGGGATGAACACTGAAGCTTTCTTT. Translation: CASSLGEGMNTEAFF. The rearrangement links TRBV7-6 to TRBJ1-1, with D tentatively TRBD1 (5 bases). The length of the CDR3 is 15 residues. Germline-derived CDR1 and CDR2 are SGHVS and FNYEAQ. Deletions cut 1 base from V and 0 bases from J, with 9 bases between.